The T cell receptor (beta chain) described here comes from a study of cytomegalovirus exposure and HLA in healthy donors. V shed 5 bases, J shed 3 bases, and the junction held 2 bases outside the gene matches. This CDR3 region has 12 residues. Germline V gene lookup returns CDR1 SGDLS and CDR2 YYNGEE. As concerns this clone: The sample holds other DNA sequences that translate to the same CDR3.

PCR employed 60 Vbeta and 13 Jbeta primers. Measured with immunoSEQ multiplex PCR; TCRdb has only the in-frame clones, and not every one. The table lists around 50,000 clones, with approximately 12% in the top ten. This receptor was taken from a woman younger than 45 in good health and CMV-seropositive. The chain is built from TRBV9 and TRBJ2-7, with 7 bases aligning to TRBD1. Sequenced input: PBMCs. The CDR3 loop is CASSPGGYEQYF. DNA for the CDR3: TGTGCCAGCAGTCCAGGGGGCTACGAGCAGTACTTC.